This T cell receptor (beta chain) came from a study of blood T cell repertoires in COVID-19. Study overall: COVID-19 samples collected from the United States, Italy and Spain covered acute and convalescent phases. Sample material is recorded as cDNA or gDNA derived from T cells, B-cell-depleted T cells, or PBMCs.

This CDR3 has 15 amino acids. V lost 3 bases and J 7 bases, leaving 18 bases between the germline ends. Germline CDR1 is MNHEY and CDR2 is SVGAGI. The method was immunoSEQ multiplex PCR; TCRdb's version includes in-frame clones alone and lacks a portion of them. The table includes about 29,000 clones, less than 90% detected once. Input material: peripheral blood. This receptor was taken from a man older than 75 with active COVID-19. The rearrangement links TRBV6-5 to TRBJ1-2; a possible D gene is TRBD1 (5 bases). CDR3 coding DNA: TGTGCCAGCAGTTATTGGGGCGAGCAGGGTGCTGGCTACACCTTC. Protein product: CASSYWGEQGAGYTF.